The text below deals with one T cell receptor beta chain. The data were produced by immunoSEQ multiplex PCR, yet TCRdb's version contains in-frame clones alone and is incomplete. The data hold more than 200,000 clones, with about 90% observed a single time. This entry is derived from a study of blood T cell repertoires in COVID-19. Study-wide background: Samples came from the United States, Italy and Spain, spanning acute and convalescent COVID-19. PBMCs, B-cell-depleted T cells, or T cells provided the cDNA or gDNA that made up the material.

Germline CDR1 and CDR2: MDHEN and SYDVKM. CDR3 length equals 13 residues. The sample consisted of peripheral blood. This TCR derives from a man younger than 35 with active or convalescent COVID-19. V is TRBV28 and J is TRBJ2-4; 9 bases are a match to TRBD1. The CDR3 here is CAVVGQGMNIQYF. Here the CDR3 DNA reads TGTGCTGTGGTCGGACAGGGGATGAACATTCAGTACTTC.